This TCR beta chain was identified in a study of tumor and adjacent non-tumor tissue in lung cancer. Study as a whole: Stage I to III disease affected roughly 10 men and about 5 women aged about 30 to 85. Around 4.4 million productive TCRbeta reads were obtained per sample on average. Study-level findings and limits: In normal lung, the top 100 clones were significantly more dominant than in tumor.

The template was RNA from unsorted bulk tissue. This non-tumor lung sample came from over 3 cm beyond the tumor edge. A few counts support this clonotype. The antigen remains undetermined. This could be a read error, since a much larger clone is one nucleotide away. A modified ARM-PCR protocol with three rounds of nested PCR amplified TCRbeta. Via MiXCR, TCRdb re-called the multiplex PCR reads, giving one row per CDR3 protein. The table shows approximately 82,000 distinct CDR3 sequences, with around 80% occurring only once. The V gene's germline CDR1 is MGHRA and CDR2 YSYEKL. The CDR3 is made up of 15 amino acids.

V usage is TRBV4-1 and J usage is TRBJ1-5; the D is unclear. The assigned J gene may be wrong: the sequence end matches TRBJ2-3 better. Sequencing was carried out using distant non-tumor lung tissue. The receptor was isolated from a man between 65 and 85 years old with non-small cell lung cancer. The CDR3 nucleotides read TGCGCCAGCAGCCAAGGACCCCGTGGCAATCAGCCCCAGTATTTT. This encodes CASSQGPRGNQPQYF.